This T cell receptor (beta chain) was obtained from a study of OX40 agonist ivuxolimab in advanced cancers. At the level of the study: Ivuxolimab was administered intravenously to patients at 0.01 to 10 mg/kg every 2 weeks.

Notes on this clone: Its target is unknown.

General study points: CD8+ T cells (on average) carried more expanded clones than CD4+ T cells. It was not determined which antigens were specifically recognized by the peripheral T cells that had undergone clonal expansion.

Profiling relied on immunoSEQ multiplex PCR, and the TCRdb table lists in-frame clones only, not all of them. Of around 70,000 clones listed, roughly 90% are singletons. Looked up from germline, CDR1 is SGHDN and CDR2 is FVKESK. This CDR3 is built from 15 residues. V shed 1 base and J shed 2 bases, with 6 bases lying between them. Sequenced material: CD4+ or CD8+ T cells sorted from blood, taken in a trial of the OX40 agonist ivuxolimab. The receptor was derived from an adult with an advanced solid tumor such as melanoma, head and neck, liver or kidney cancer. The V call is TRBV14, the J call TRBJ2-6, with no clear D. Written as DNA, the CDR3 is TGTGCCAGCAGCCAAGGTGGCCCTGGGGCCAACGTCCTGACTTTC. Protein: CASSQGGPGANVLTF.